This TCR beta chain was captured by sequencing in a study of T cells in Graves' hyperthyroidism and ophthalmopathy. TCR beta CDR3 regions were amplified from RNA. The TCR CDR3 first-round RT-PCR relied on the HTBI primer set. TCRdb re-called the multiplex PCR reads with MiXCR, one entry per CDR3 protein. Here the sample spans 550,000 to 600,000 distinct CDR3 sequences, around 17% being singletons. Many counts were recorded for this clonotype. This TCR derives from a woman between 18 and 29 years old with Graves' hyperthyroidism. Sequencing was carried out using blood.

Written as DNA, the CDR3 is TGTGCCAGCAGGATGAACTCCTACAATGAGCAGTTCTTC. Encoded protein: CASRMNSYNEQFF. V usage is TRBV2 and J usage is TRBJ2-1; no clear D. The V and J ends lost 6 bases and 0 bases respectively, with 6 bases between them. Looked up from germline, CDR1 is SNHLY and CDR2 is FYNNEI. The CDR3 runs to 13 residues.